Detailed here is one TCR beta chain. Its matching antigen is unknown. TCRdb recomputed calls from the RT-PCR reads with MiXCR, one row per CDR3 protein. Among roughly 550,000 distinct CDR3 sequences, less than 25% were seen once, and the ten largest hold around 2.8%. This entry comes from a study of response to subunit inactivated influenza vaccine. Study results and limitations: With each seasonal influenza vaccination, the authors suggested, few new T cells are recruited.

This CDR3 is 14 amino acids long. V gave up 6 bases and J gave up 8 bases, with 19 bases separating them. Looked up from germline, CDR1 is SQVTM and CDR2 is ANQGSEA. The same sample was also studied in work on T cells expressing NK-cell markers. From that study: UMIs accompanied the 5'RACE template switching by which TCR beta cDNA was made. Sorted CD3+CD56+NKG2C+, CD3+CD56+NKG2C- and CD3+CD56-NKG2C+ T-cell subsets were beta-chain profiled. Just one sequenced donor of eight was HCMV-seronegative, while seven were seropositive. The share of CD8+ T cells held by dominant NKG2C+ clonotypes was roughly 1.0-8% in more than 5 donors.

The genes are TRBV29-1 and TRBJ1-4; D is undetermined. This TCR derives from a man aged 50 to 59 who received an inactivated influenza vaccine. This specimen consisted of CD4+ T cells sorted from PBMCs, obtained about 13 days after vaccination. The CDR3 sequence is CSVAPGNGIEKLFF. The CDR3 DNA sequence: TGCAGCGTAGCCCCGGGTAATGGGATCGAAAAACTGTTTTTT.